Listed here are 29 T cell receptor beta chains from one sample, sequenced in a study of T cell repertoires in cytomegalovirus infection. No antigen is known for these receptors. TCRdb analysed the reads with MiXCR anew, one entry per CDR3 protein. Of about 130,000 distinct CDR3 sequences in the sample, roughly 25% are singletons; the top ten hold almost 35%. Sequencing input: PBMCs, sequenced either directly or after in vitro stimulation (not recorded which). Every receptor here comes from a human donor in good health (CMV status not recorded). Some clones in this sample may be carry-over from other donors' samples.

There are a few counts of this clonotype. The CDR3 reads CASRFSQNTEAFF. CDR3 DNA: TGTGCCAGTAGATTTTCACAGAACACTGAAGCTTTCTTT. The chain uses TRBV19 and TRBJ1-1; unclear D gene. CDR3 size: 13 residues. Trimming removed 6 bases from V and 1 base from J, with 9 bases in between. Germline V gene sequence: CDR1 LNHDA, CDR2 SQIVND (reference sequence).

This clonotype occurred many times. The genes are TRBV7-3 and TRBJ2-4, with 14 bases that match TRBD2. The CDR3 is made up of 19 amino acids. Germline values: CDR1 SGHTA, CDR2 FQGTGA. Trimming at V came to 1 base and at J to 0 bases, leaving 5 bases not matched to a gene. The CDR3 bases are TGTGCCAGCAGCTTAAAGGGACTAGCGGGGGCCCTAGCCAAAAACATTCAGTACTTC. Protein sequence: CASSLKGLAGALAKNIQYF.

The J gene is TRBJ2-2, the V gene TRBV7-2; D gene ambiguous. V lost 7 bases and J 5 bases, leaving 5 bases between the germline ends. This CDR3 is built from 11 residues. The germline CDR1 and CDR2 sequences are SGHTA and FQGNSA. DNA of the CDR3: TGTGCCAGCACCAAAACCGGGGAGCTGTTTTTT. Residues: CASTKTGELFF.

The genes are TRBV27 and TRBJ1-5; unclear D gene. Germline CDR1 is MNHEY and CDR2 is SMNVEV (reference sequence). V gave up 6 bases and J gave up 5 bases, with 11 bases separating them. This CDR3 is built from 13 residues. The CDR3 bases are TGTGCCAGCAGAAAGGTGGGAGATCAGCCCCAGCATTTT. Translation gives CASRKVGDQPQHF.

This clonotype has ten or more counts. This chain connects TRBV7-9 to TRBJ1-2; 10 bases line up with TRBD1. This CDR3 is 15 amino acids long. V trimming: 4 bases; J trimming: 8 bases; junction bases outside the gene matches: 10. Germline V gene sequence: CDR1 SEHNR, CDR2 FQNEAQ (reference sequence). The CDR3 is CASSSSGTGAEGYTF. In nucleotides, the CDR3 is TGTGCCAGCAGCTCCTCCGGGACAGGGGCTGAAGGCTACACCTTC.

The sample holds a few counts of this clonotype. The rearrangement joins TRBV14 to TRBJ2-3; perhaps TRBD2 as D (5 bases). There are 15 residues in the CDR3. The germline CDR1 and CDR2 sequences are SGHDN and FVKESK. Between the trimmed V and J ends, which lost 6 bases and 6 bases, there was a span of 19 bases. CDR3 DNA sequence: TGTGCCAGCAGACGGGGAGTATCCACCGCGGATACGCAGTATTTT. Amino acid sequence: CASRRGVSTADTQYF.

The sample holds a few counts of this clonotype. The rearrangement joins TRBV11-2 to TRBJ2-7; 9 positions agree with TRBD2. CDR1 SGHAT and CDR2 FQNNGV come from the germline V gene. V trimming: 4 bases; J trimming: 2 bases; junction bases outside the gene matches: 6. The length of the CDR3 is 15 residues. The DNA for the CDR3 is TGTGCCAGCAGCTCCAAACGCGGGGGGGCCTACGAGCAGTACGTC. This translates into CASSSKRGGAYEQYV.

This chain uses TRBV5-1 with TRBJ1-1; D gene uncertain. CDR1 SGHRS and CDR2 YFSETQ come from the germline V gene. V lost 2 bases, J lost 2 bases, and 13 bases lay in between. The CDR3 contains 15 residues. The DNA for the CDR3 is TGCGCCAGCAGCTTCCCTGGACGGCCCAACACTGAAGCTTTCTTT. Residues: CASSFPGRPNTEAFF. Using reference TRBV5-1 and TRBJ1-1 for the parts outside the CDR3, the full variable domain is KAGVTQTPRYLIKTRGQQVTLSCSPISGHRSVSWYQQTPGQGLQFLFEYFSETQRNKGNFPGRFSGRQFSNSRSEMNVSTLELGDSALYLCASSFPGRPNTEAFFGQGTRLTVV.

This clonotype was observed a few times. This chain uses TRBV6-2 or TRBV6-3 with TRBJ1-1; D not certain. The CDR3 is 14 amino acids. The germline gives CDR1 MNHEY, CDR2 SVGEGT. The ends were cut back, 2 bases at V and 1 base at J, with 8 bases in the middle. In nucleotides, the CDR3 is TGTGCCAGCAGTTACCTTGGCGCGAACACTGAAGCTTTCTTT. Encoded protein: CASSYLGANTEAFF.

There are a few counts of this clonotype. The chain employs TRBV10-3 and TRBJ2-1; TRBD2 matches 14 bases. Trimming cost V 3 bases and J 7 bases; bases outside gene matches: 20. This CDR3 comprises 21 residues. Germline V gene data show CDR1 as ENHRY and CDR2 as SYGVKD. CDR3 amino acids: CAISDLLGLAGGTLMENEQFF. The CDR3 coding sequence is TGTGCCATCAGTGATCTTCTTGGACTAGCGGGAGGTACTCTTATGGAGAATGAGCAGTTCTTC.

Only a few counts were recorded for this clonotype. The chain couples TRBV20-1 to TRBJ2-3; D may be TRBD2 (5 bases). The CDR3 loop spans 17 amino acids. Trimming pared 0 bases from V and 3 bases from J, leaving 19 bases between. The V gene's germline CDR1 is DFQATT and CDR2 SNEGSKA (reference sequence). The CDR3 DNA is TGCAGTGCTAGAGATCCCCGGTTGATGGGAGTAACAGATACGCAGTATTTT. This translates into CSARDPRLMGVTDTQYF.

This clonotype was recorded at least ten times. The CDR3 bases are TGTGCCAGCAGCCCTAGGGGAACTCTGGGTACGCAGTATTTT. It encodes CASSPRGTLGTQYF. This rearrangement joins TRBV7-2 to TRBJ2-3, with a possible D match to TRBD1 (5 bases). CDR1 and CDR2 (germline): SGHTA, FQGNSA. Trimming removed 5 bases at V and 8 bases at J, with 17 bases between. The CDR3 extends over 14 amino acids.

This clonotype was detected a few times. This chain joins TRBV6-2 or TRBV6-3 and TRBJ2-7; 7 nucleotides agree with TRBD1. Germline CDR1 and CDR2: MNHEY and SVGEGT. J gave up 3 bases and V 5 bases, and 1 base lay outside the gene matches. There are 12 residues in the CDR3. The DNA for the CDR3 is TGTGCCAGCAGTGGGGACAGCTACGAGCAGTACTTC. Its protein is CASSGDSYEQYF.

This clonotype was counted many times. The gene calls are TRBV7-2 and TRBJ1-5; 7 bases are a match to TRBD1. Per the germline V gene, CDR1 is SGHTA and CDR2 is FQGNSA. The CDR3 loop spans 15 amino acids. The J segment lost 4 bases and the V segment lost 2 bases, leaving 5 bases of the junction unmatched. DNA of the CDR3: TGTGCCAGCAGCTTATGGACAGGCCGTAATCAGCCCCAGCATTTT. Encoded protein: CASSLWTGRNQPQHF.

The CDR3 is CASSLAQGAAEQYF. The CDR3 DNA sequence: TGTGCCAGCAGCCTAGCGCAGGGGGCGGCCGAGCAGTACTTC. The J gene is TRBJ2-7, the V gene TRBV3-1, with 8 bases matching TRBD1. The germline gives CDR1 LGHDT, CDR2 YNNKEL (reference sequence). V lost 4 bases, J lost 6 bases, and 8 bases stayed unmatched. The CDR3 length is 14 residues.

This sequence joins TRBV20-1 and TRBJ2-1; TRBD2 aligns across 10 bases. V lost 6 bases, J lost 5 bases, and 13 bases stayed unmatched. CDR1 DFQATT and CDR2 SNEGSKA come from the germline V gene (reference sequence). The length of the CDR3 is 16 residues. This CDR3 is CSAPTALSGRNNEQFF. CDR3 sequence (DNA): TGCAGTGCACCCACAGCCCTTAGCGGGAGGAACAATGAGCAGTTCTTC.

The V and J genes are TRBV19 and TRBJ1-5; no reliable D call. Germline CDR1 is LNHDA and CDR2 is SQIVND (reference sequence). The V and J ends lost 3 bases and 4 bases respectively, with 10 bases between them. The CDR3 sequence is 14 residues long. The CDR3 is CASSILQLNQPQHF. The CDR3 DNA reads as TGTGCCAGTAGTATTTTACAGCTAAATCAGCCCCAGCATTTT.

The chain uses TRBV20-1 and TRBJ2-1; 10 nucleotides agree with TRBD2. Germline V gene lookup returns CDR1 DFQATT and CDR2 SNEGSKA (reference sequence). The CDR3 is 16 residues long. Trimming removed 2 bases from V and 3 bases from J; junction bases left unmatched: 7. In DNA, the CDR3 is TGCAGTGCTAGACTCTTCCTAGCGGGAGACTACAATGAGCAGTTCTTC. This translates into CSARLFLAGDYNEQFF.

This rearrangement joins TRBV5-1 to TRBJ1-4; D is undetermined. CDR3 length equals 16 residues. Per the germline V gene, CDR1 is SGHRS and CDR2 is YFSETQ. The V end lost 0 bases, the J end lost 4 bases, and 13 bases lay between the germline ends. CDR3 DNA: TGCGCCAGCAGCTTGGTCCCGGGCGGAGGTAATGAAAAACTGTTTTTT. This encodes CASSLVPGGGNEKLFF. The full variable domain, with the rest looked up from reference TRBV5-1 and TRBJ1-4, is KAGVTQTPRYLIKTRGQQVTLSCSPISGHRSVSWYQQTPGQGLQFLFEYFSETQRNKGNFPGRFSGRQFSNSRSEMNVSTLELGDSALYLCASSLVPGGGNEKLFFGSGTQLSVL.

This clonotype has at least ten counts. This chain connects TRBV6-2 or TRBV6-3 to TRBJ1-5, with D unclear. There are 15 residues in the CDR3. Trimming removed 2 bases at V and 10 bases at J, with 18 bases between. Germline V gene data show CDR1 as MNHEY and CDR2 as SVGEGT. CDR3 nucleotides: TGTGCCAGCAGTTACCCCGACACGCCATCACGACCCCAGCATTTT. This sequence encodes CASSYPDTPSRPQHF.

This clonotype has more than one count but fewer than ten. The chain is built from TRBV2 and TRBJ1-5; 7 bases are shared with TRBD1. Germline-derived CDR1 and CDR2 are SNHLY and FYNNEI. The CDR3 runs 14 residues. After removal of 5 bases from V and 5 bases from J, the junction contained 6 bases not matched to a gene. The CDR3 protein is CASSRDSGYQPQHF. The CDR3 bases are TGTGCCAGCAGTAGGGACAGCGGTTATCAGCCCCAGCATTTT.

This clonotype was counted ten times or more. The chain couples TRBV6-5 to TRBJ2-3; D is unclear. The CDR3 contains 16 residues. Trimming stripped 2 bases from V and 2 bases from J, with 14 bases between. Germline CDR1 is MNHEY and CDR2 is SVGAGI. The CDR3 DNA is TGTGCCAGCAGTTACGGCCGACTCCCCAACACAGATACGCAGTATTTT. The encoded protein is CASSYGRLPNTDTQYF.

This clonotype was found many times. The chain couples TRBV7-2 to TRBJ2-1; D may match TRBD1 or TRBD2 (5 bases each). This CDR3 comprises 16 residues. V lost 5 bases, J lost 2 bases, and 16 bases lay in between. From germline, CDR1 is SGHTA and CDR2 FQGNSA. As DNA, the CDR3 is TGTGCCAGCAGCCAGTATTCCGGGACCCCCTACAATGAGCAGTTCTTC. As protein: CASSQYSGTPYNEQFF.

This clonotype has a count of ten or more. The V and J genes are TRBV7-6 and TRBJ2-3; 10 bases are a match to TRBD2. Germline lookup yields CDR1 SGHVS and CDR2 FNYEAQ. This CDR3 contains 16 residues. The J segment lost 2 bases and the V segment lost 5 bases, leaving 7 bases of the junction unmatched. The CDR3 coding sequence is TGTGCCAGCAGCCCCCGGACTAGCGGCTTCACAGATACGCAGTATTTT. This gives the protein CASSPRTSGFTDTQYF.

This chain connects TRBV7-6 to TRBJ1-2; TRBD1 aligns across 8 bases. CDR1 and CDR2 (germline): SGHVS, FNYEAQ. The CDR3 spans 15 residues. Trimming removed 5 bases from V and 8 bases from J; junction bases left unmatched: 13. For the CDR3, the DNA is TGTGCCAGCAGCCCCTCGTCAGGGACAGGTTACGGCTACACCTTC. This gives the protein CASSPSSGTGYGYTF.

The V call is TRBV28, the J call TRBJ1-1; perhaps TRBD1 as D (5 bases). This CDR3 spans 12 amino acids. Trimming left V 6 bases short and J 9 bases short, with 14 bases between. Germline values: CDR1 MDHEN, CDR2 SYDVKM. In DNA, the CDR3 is TGTGCCAGCAGATCACCGGTGGGGCAAGCTTTCTTT. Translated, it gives CASRSPVGQAFF.

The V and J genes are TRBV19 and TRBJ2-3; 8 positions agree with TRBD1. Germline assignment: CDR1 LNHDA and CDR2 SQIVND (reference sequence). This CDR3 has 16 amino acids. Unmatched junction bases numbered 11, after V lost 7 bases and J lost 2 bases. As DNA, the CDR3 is TGTGCCAGTACCCCCTGGGGGACAGGAGCCACAGATACGCAGTATTTT. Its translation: CASTPWGTGATDTQYF.

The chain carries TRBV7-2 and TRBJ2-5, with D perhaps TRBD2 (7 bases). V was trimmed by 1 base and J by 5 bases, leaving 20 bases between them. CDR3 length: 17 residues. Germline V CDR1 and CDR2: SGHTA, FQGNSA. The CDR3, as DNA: TGTGCCAGCAGCTTAGAGGGGGGGGGCCCGTTAGGGGAGACCCAGTACTTC. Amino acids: CASSLEGGGPLGETQYF.

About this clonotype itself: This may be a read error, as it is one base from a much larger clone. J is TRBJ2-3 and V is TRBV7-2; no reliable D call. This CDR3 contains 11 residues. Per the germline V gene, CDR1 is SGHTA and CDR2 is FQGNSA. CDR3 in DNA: TGTGCCAGCACTCGGAAAGGGCGACAATTATTT. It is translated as CASTRKGRQLF.